The 12 T cell receptor beta chains given below trace back to one sample, sequenced in a study of CD8+CD57+ T cells in acquired aplastic anemia. It was genomic DNA that served as the template for profiling TCR beta VDJ and CDR3. TCRdb used MiXCR to reprocess the reads, holding one entry per CDR3 protein. The table has 200,000 to 250,000 distinct CDR3 sequences, roughly 57% seen once. Sample: sorted CD4+, CD8+, or CD8+CD57+ T cells (not recorded which) from PBMCs. These receptors all come from a human donor in good health.

This clonotype came up many times. The CDR3 region has the DNA TGCAGCGTTGTAGCGGGGGGGAATGAGCAGTTCTTC. As protein: CSVVAGGNEQFF. V is TRBV29-1 and J is TRBJ2-1; TRBD2 agrees at 11 bases. CDR3 size: 12 residues. CDR1 and CDR2 (germline): SQVTM, ANQGSEA. The ends lost 4 bases at V and 7 bases at J; junction bases unmatched: 0.

In this sample, this clonotype turned up many times. J is TRBJ2-1 and V is TRBV4-3; D is perhaps TRBD1 (6 bases). The germline CDR1 and CDR2 sequences are LGHNA and YSLEER. V was cut by 0 bases and J by 2 bases, with 11 bases left in between. This CDR3 is 16 amino acids long. As DNA, the CDR3 is TGCGCCAGCAGCCAAGATCGTACAGGGCCCTACAATGAGCAGTTCTTC. It encodes CASSQDRTGPYNEQFF.

The chain employs TRBV7-9 and TRBJ2-7; 8 bases agree with TRBD2. Germline lookup yields CDR1 SEHNR and CDR2 FQNEAQ (reference sequence). The CDR3 consists of 15 residues. The J segment lost 7 bases and the V segment lost 5 bases, leaving 13 bases of the junction unmatched. Here the CDR3 DNA reads TGTGCCAGCAGCCCAGAGGGCGGGGGGACGTGGGAGCAGTACTTC. Translation gives CASSPEGGGTWEQYF.

The chain employs TRBV2 and TRBJ2-5, with 9 positions matching TRBD2. J lost 4 bases, V lost 2 bases, and 5 bases had no gene match. CDR3 size: 15 residues. Germline CDR1 reads SNHLY; CDR2 reads FYNNEI. CDR3 amino acids: CASSEHPSGIETQYF. Here the CDR3 DNA reads TGTGCCAGCAGTGAACATCCTAGCGGGATAGAGACCCAGTACTTC.

This rearrangement joins TRBV12-3 or TRBV12-4 to TRBJ2-6; D is undetermined. V was shortened by 6 bases and J by 4 bases, with 10 bases between the two germline ends. CDR3 length: 14 amino acids. CDR3 in DNA: TGTGCCAGCAGCTCCCCCGGGGGGGCCAACGTCCTGACTTTC. This gives the protein CASSSPGGANVLTF.

The chain employs TRBV2 and TRBJ1-5, with a possible D match to TRBD1 (6 bases). The CDR3 contains 15 residues. Germline V lookup: CDR1 SNHLY, CDR2 FYNNEI. Trimming shortened V by 7 bases and J by 4 bases, and 17 bases separated the two germline ends. CDR3 nucleotide sequence: TGTGCCAGCACCAACCCAGGGGCCAGTAATCAGCCCCAGCATTTT. Residues: CASTNPGASNQPQHF.

The chain couples TRBV7-3 to TRBJ2-6; D might be TRBD2 (6 bases). CDR1 SGHTA and CDR2 FQGTGA come from the germline V gene. V shed 2 bases and J shed 2 bases, with 7 bases lying between them. This CDR3 is built from 15 residues. CDR3 in amino acids: CASSLGEAGANVLTF. Here the CDR3 DNA reads TGTGCCAGCAGCTTAGGGGAGGCTGGGGCCAACGTCCTGACTTTC.

J is TRBJ2-7 and V is TRBV7-2, with D tentatively TRBD1 (6 bases). The CDR3 is 13 residues long. V shed 7 bases and J shed 3 bases, with 13 bases lying between them. Germline values: CDR1 SGHTA, CDR2 FQGNSA. The CDR3 here is CASTRGGHYEQYF. CDR3 DNA: TGTGCCAGCACCCGTGGGGGACACTACGAGCAGTACTTC.

This chain connects TRBV15 to TRBJ2-1, with 8 bases fitting TRBD2. V gave up 4 bases and J gave up 4 bases; unmatched junction bases: 6. This CDR3 comprises 15 residues. Germline V gene lookup returns CDR1 LNHNV and CDR2 YYDKDF (reference sequence). The CDR3 is CATSKSGGNYNEQFF. The CDR3 DNA follows: TGTGCCACCAGCAAGTCGGGGGGGAATTACAATGAGCAGTTCTTC.

V and J are TRBV7-2 and TRBJ1-4; D is ambiguous. Germline-derived CDR1 and CDR2 are SGHTA and FQGNSA. The CDR3 contains 15 residues. Trimming removed 4 bases at V and 3 bases at J, with 12 bases between. The CDR3 DNA is TGTGCCAGCAGCTCCCACAGTCGGGCTAATGAAAAACTGTTTTTT. Amino acids: CASSSHSRANEKLFF.

This chain links TRBV10-3 with TRBJ1-1, with 7 nucleotides matching TRBD1. The CDR3 extends over 15 amino acids. CDR1 and CDR2 (germline): ENHRY, SYGVKD. J lost 1 base, V lost 3 bases, and 5 bases had no gene match. CDR3 in amino acids: CAISDTGAKNTEAFF. The CDR3, as DNA: TGTGCCATCAGTGATACAGGGGCGAAGAACACTGAAGCTTTCTTT.

The rearrangement links TRBV20-1 to TRBJ2-5; 9 nucleotides line up with TRBD2. There are 14 residues in the CDR3. CDR1 DFQATT and CDR2 SNEGSKA come from the germline V gene (reference sequence). V was clipped by 4 bases and J by 1 base; unmatched bases: 4. DNA of the CDR3: TGCAGTGCTAAAGTAGCGGGGGTCCAAGAGACCCAGTACTTC. This translates into CSAKVAGVQETQYF.